A selection of T cell receptor beta chains follows, all from one sample in a study of cytomegalovirus exposure and HLA in healthy donors. Profiled with immunoSEQ multiplex PCR; TCRdb holds only in-frame clones, not every one. Its clone listing holds approximately 150,000 clones. Sample: PBMCs. These receptors were obtained from a male donor in good health and CMV-seronegative. Each CDR3 is given with its conserved first and last residue. A D gene is named only where the DNA matches it firmly.

D gene	V gene	J gene	CDR3 DNA	CDR3 protein
-	TRBV5-4	TRBJ1-4	TGTGCCAGCAGCTTGGGAGGGGGGGGGAGTGAAAAACTGTTTTTT	CASSLGGGGSEKLFF
-	TRBV5-1	TRBJ2-2	TGCGCCAGCGCAATGCAGGGGTCCACCGGGGAGCTGTTTTTT	CASAMQGSTGELFF
-	TRBV5-1	TRBJ1-1	TGCGCCAGCATGGAGACAGGACTCAACACTGAAGCTTTCTTT	CASMETGLNTEAFF
-	TRBV4-2	TRBJ2-6	TGTGCCAGCAGCCCAGAGGGAGCGCGTGGGGCCAACGTCCTGACTTTC	CASSPEGARGANVLTF
TRBD1	TRBV18	TRBJ1-1	TGTGCCAGCTCAACTATCGGACAGGCGAACACTGAAGCTTTCTTT	CASSTIGQANTEAFF
TRBD1	TRBV9	TRBJ2-5	TGTGCCAGCAGCGTAGGACAGGGGCGAGAGACCCAGTACTTC	CASSVGQGRETQYF
TRBD2	TRBV5-6	TRBJ2-7	TGTGCCAGCAGCTTGGTTGGCGGGAGGACTTCCTACGAGCAGTACTTC	CASSLVGGRTSYEQYF
TRBD2	TRBV4-2	TRBJ2-3	TGTGCCAGCAGCCAAGCTGGGGGAGCGGGGGCTAGAGGGGCAGATACGCAGTATTTT	CASSQAGGAGARGADTQYF
TRBD1	TRBV4-1	TRBJ2-7	TGCGCCAGCAGCCAAGATTCCGGGACAGATCTCTACGAGCAGTACTTC	CASSQDSGTDLYEQYF
TRBD1	TRBV30	TRBJ1-2	TGTGCCTGCGAAAGGGTAGGGGGCGATATGGTGGGCTACACCTTC	CACERVGGDMVGYTF
-	TRBV27	TRBJ1-1	TGTGCCAGCAGTACAGGGTACACTGAAGCTTTCTTT	CASSTGYTEAFF
-	TRBV15	TRBJ2-7	TGTGCCACCAGCAGAGGAGGAACACCGATTGCCTACGAGCAGTACTTC	CATSRGGTPIAYEQYF
TRBD1	TRBV28	TRBJ1-5	TGTGCCAGCAGTGACAGGGCCGGAGGCAATCAGCCCCAGCATTTT	CASSDRAGGNQPQHF
TRBD1	TRBV6-1	TRBJ2-7	TGTGCCAGCAGTGCGCAGGGGGCTGAGCACTACGAGCAGTACTTC	CASSAQGAEHYEQYF
-	TRBV18	TRBJ2-7	TGTGCCAGCTCACCGGCGGGCTACGAGCAGTACTTC	CASSPAGYEQYF
TRBD2	TRBV2	TRBJ2-7	TGTGCCAGCAGTGAGAAAACGAGCGGGAGGCTATACGAGCAGTACTTC	CASSEKTSGRLYEQYF
-	TRBV9	TRBJ1-1	TGTGCCAGCAGCGTAGGGGCCGGGACACAGAACACTGAAGCTTTCTTT	CASSVGAGTQNTEAFF
TRBD1	TRBV7-9	TRBJ1-5	TGTGCCAGCAGCCCGACAGGGGTAGGTCAGCCCCAGCATTTT	CASSPTGVGQPQHF
TRBD1	TRBV11-3	TRBJ2-6	TGTGCCAGCAGCCCAGGGCCAGGGGGCTCTGGGGCCAACGTCCTGACTTTC	CASSPGPGGSGANVLTF
-	TRBV29-1	TRBJ1-2	TGCAGCGTTCAACCGGGGGGTAGCTATGGCTACACCTTC	CSVQPGGSYGYTF
-	TRBV7-9	TRBJ2-4	TGTGCCAGCAGCATCAAAGGGGATATTAGAAACATTCAGTACTTC	CASSIKGDIRNIQYF
-	TRBV7-2	TRBJ2-7	TGTGCCAGCAGCCATACAGGGAATGGAAACGAGCAGTACTTC	CASSHTGNGNEQYF
TRBD1	TRBV30	TRBJ1-1	TGTGCCTGGAGTGGGACAGGGAGCACTGAAGCTTTCTTT	CAWSGTGSTEAFF
TRBD1	TRBV27	TRBJ1-1	TGTGCCAGCCGCTGGGGGACAGGGGGGAGGACTGAAGCTTTCTTT	CASRWGTGGRTEAFF
TRBD1	TRBV6-1	TRBJ2-5	TGTGCCAGCAGCCATCAGGGGGCCACACAGTACTTC	CASSHQGATQYF
TRBD1	TRBV7-9	TRBJ1-2	TGTGCCAGCAGCTTCTCCGGGACAGGGGAGAACTATGGCTACACCTTC	CASSFSGTGENYGYTF
-	TRBV7-2	TRBJ2-5	TGTGCCAGCAGCCGGGGGGACAGGTCCGGATTGGCCCAGTACTTC	CASSRGDRSGLAQYF
-	TRBV25-1	TRBJ2-3	TGTGCCAGCAGTGAGTTGTTCTTCACAGATACGCAGTATTTT	CASSELFFTDTQYF
-	TRBV29-1	TRBJ2-7	TGCAGCGTTGAAGATCGACGACAGCCGCCCTACGAGCAGTACTTC	CSVEDRRQPPYEQYF
TRBD1	TRBV27	TRBJ2-5	TGTGCCAGCTCCACAGGGGGACAGCAAGAGACCCAGTACTTC	CASSTGGQQETQYF
-	TRBV29-1	TRBJ2-5	TGCAGCGTTGTGGCGGGGGCCGAAGAGACCCAGTACTTC	CSVVAGAEETQYF
-	TRBV7-2	TRBJ2-3	TGTGCCAGCAGCCCCATCACAGATACGCAGTATTTT	CASSPITDTQYF
TRBD2	TRBV25-1	TRBJ2-7	TGTGCCAGCAGTGCGGTGGGAGGGACCTACGAGCAGTACTTC	CASSAVGGTYEQYF
-	TRBV5-4	TRBJ2-3	TGTGCCAGCAGCTTGTACCCCCGGCGGGGAGGCACAGATACGCAGTATTTT	CASSLYPRRGGTDTQYF
-	TRBV5-8	TRBJ1-6	TGTGCCAGCAGCTTGTCGGGGGGATTTTCAAATTCACCCCTCCACTTT	CASSLSGGFSNSPLHF
-	TRBV7-2	TRBJ2-7	TGTGCCAGCAGCTTCACCTACGAGCAGTACTTC	CASSFTYEQYF
TRBD1	TRBV4-1	TRBJ1-4	TGCGCCAGCAGCTTCGCTTCAGGGGGCGATGAAAAACTGTTTTTT	CASSFASGGDEKLFF
-	TRBV18	TRBJ2-7	TGTGCCAGCTCACCTCAGCTAAAACAGGGAGACGCTCGTGGGCAGTACTTC	CASSPQLKQGDARGQYF
TRBD2	TRBV27	TRBJ2-7	TGTGCCAGCCGCGACGGGACTAGCGGGGGGCTGACCTACGAGCAGTACTTC	CASRDGTSGGLTYEQYF
TRBD2	TRBV5-1	TRBJ2-1	TGCGCCAGCAGCCTGGGAAAAGTAGCGGGAGGCTTCAATGAGCAGTTCTTC	CASSLGKVAGGFNEQFF
-	TRBV5-1	TRBJ2-3	TGCGCCAGCAGCGTAGACACAGATACGCAGTATTTT	CASSVDTDTQYF
-	TRBV28	TRBJ2-7	TGTGCCAGCAGTCTCCAACCGACACCGATCTACGAGCAGTACTTC	CASSLQPTPIYEQYF
TRBD1	TRBV27	TRBJ1-2	TGTGCCAGCAGTCGACAGGGGGATGGCTACACCTTC	CASSRQGDGYTF
TRBD2	TRBV9	TRBJ2-7	TGTGCCAGCAGCTCGGGACTAGCGGTTTCCTACGAGCAGTACTTC	CASSSGLAVSYEQYF
TRBD2	TRBV10-1	TRBJ2-5	TGCGCCAGCAGTGAGGGTCAGCTAGCGGGAGAAGAGACCCAGTACTTC	CASSEGQLAGEETQYF
TRBD1	TRBV4-3	TRBJ2-7	TGCGCCAGCAGCCAAGGACAGGGGGCGTCCTACGAGCAGTACTTC	CASSQGQGASYEQYF
TRBD2	TRBV2	TRBJ2-7	TGTGCCAGCAGGGGGCCAGGACTAGCGGGGGCCTCCTACGAGCAGTACTTC	CASRGPGLAGASYEQYF
-	TRBV18	TRBJ2-5	TGTGCCAGCTCACCGGTGCGAGGCGGAGAGACCCAGTACTTC	CASSPVRGGETQYF
TRBD1	TRBV19	TRBJ2-3	TGTGCCAGTAGTCTGCAGGGGGGCACAGATACGCAGTATTTT	CASSLQGGTDTQYF
TRBD2	TRBV4-2	TRBJ2-3	TGTGCCAGCAGCCCGCGAGCGGGGGCAGGAGATACGCAGTATTTT	CASSPRAGAGDTQYF
-	TRBV5-1	TRBJ2-1	TGCGCCAGCAGCGTGGGACTTTTCAATGAGCAGTTCTTC	CASSVGLFNEQFF
-	TRBV27	TRBJ1-5	TGTGCCAGCAGTTTATCATCGGGGTTCAATCAGCCCCAGCATTTT	CASSLSSGFNQPQHF
TRBD1	TRBV25-1	TRBJ1-2	TGTGCCAGCAGTGAATGGACAGGGGGCAGCTATGGCTACACCTTC	CASSEWTGGSYGYTF
TRBD1	TRBV6-5	TRBJ1-1	TGTGCCAGCAGCCCCGGGACAGGGAACACTGAAGCTTTCTTT	CASSPGTGNTEAFF
-	TRBV19	TRBJ1-1	TGTGCCACGGGAGAGAGGTTTGAAGCTTTCTTT	CATGERFEAFF
TRBD1	TRBV9	TRBJ1-6	TGTGCCAGCAGCGTAACCGGGACAGCATATAATTCACCCCTCCACTTT	CASSVTGTAYNSPLHF
-	TRBV6-5	TRBJ1-1	TGTGCCAGCAGTTACGATGGGGCAGGGTCGAGGACTGAAGCTTTCTTT	CASSYDGAGSRTEAFF
TRBD1	TRBV27	TRBJ1-2	TGTGCCAGCAGTTTAGGACAGGGGCCTAACTATGGCTACACCTTC	CASSLGQGPNYGYTF
-	TRBV7-9	TRBJ1-1	TGTGCCAGCAGCTTGCACGGTGGAGGGATTACAACTGAAGCTTTCTTT	CASSLHGGGITTEAFF
-	TRBV4-2	TRBJ2-1	TGTGCCAGCAGCCAAGGAATCAGGGCGGGGTCCTACAATGAGCAGTTCTTC	CASSQGIRAGSYNEQFF